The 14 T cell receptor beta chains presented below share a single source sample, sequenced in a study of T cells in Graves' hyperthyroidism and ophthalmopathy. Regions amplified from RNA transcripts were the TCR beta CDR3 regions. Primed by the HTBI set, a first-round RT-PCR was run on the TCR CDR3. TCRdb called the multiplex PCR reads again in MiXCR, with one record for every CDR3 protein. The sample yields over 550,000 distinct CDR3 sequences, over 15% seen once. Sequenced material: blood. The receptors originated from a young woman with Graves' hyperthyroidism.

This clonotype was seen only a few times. The CDR3 sequence is CASRLSGISYNEQFF. Here the CDR3 DNA reads TGTGCCAGCAGACTGAGCGGGATCTCCTACAATGAGCAGTTCTTC. V gene TRBV12-3 or TRBV12-4 combines with J gene TRBJ2-1; TRBD2 matches 7 bases. Trimming cost V 6 bases and J 0 bases; bases outside gene matches: 5. The CDR3 is made up of 15 amino acids.

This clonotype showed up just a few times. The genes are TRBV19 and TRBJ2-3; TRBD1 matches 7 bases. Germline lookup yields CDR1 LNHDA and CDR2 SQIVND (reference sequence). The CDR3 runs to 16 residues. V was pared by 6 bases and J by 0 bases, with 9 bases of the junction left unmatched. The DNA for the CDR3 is TGTGCCAGTAGCATAACTCCACAGGGGAGCACAGATACGCAGTATTTT. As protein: CASSITPQGSTDTQYF.

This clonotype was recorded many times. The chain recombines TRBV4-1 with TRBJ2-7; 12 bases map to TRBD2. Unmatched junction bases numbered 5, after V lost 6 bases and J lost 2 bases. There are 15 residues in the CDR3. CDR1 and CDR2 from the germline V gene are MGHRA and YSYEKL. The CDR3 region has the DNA TGCGCCAGCAGTCTGCTAGCGGGAGGGACCTACGAGCAGTACTTC. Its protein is CASSLLAGGTYEQYF.

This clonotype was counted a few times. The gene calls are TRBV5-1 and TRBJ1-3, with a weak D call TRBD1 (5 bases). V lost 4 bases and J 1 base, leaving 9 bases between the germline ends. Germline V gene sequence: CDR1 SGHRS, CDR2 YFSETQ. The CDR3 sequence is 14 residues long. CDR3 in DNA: TGCGCCAGCAGCATGGACACTTCTGGAAACACCATATATTTT. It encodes CASSMDTSGNTIYF. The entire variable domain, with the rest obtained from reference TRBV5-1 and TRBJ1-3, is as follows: KAGVTQTPRYLIKTRGQQVTLSCSPISGHRSVSWYQQTPGQGLQFLFEYFSETQRNKGNFPGRFSGRQFSNSRSEMNVSTLELGDSALYLCASSMDTSGNTIYFGEGSWLTVV.

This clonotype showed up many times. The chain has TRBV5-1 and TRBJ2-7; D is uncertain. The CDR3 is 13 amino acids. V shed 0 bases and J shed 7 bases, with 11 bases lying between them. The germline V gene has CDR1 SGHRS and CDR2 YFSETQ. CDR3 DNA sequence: TGCGCCAGCAGCTTGGCTGCGGTATCGGAGCAGTACTTC. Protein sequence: CASSLAAVSEQYF.

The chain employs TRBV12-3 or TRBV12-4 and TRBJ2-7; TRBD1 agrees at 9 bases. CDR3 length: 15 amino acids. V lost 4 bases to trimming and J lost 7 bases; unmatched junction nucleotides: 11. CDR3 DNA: TGTGCCAGCAGTTCGGGGACAGGGATTGGCGATGAGCAGTACTTC. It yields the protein CASSSGTGIGDEQYF.

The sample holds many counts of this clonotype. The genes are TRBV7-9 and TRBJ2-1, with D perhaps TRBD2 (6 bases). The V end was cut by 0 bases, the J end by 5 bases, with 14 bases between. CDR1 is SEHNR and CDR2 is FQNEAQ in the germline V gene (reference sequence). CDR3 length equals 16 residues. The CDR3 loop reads CASSLAGAGWDNEQFF. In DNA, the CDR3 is TGTGCCAGCAGCTTAGCTGGAGCGGGTTGGGACAATGAGCAGTTCTTC. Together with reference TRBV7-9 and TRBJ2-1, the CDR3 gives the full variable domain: DTGVSQNPRHKITKRGQNVTFRCDPISEHNRLYWYRQTLGQGPEFLTYFQNEAQLEKSRLLSDRFSAERPKGSFSTLEIQRTEQGDSAMYLCASSLAGAGWDNEQFFGPGTRLTVL.

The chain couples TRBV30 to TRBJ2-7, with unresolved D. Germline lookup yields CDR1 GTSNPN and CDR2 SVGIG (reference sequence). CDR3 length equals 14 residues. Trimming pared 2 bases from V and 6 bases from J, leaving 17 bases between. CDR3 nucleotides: TGTGCCTGGAGTTGGACCTCACTTTCGGGCGAGCAGTACTTC. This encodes CAWSWTSLSGEQYF. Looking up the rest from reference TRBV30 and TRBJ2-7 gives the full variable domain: SQTIHQWPATLVQPVGSPLSLECTVEGTSNPNLYWYRQAAGRGLQLLFYSVGIGQISSEVPQNLSASRPQDRQFILSSKKLLLSDSGFYLCAWSWTSLSGEQYFGPGTRLTVT.

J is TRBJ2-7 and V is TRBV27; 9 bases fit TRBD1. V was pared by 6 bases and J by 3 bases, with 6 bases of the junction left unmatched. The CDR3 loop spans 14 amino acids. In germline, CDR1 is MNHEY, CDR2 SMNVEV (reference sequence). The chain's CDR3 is CASRHRDRVYEQYF. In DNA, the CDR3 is TGTGCCAGCAGGCACCGGGACAGGGTCTACGAGCAGTACTTC.

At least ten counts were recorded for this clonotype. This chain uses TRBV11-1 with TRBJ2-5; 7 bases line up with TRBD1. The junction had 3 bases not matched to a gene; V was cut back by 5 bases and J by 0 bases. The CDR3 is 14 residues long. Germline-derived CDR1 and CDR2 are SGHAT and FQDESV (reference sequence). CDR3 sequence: CASSKGQYQETQYF. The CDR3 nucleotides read TGTGCCAGCAGCAAGGGACAGTACCAAGAGACCCAGTACTTC.

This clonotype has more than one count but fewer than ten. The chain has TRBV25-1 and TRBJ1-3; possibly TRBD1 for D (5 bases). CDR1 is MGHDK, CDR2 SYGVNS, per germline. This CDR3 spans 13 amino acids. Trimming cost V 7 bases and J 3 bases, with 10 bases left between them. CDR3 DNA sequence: TGTGCCAGCACCGCCGGGGGTGGAAACACCATATATTTT. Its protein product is CASTAGGGNTIYF.

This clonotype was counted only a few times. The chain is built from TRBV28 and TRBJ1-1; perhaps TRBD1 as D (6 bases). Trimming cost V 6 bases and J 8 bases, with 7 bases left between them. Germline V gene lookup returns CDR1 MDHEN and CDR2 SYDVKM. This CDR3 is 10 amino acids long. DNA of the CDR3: TGTGCCAGCAGAGACAGGGAAGCTTTCTTT. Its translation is CASRDREAFF. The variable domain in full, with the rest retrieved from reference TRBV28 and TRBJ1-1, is DVKVTQSSRYLVKRTGEKVFLECVQDMDHENMFWYRQDPGLGLRLIYFSYDVKMKEKGDIPEGYSVSREKKERFSLILESASTNQTSMYLCASRDREAFFGQGTRLTVV.

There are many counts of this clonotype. In DNA form, the CDR3 reads TGCAGTGCTCCGCCGTGGGGACCAGAAGCTTTCTTT. The encoded protein is CSAPPWGPEAFF. This sequence joins TRBV20-1 and TRBJ1-1; D perhaps matches TRBD1 (5 bases). Looked up from germline, CDR1 is DFQATT and CDR2 is SNEGSKA (reference sequence). Trimming removed 5 bases at V and 8 bases at J, with 15 bases between. The CDR3 consists of 12 residues.

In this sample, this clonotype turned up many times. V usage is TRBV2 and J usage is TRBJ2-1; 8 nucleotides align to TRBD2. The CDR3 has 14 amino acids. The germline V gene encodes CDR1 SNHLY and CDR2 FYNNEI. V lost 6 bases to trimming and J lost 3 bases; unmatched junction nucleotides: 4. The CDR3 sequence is CASRDTSGYNEQFF. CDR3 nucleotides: TGTGCCAGCAGGGATACTAGCGGCTACAATGAGCAGTTCTTC. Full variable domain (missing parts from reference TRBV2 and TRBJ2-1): EPEVTQTPSHQVTQMGQEVILRCVPISNHLYFYWYRQILGQKVEFLVSFYNNEISEKSEIFDDQFSVERPDGSNFTLKIRSTKLEDSAMYFCASRDTSGYNEQFFGPGTRLTVL.